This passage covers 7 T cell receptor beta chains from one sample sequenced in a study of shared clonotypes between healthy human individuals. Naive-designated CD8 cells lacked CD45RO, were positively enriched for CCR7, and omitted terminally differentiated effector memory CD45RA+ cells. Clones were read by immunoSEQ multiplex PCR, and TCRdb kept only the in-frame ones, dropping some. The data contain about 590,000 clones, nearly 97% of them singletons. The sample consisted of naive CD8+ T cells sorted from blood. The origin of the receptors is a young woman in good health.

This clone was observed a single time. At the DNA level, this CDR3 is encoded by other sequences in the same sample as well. CDR3 protein: CASSLESGYEQYF. CDR3 in DNA: TGTGCCAGCAGCTTAGAATCCGGTTACGAGCAGTACTTC. The chain combines TRBV11-2 with TRBJ2-7; D is undetermined. Trimming stripped 0 bases from V and 4 bases from J, with 7 bases between. This CDR3 contains 13 residues. Per germline, CDR1 SGHAT and CDR2 FQNNGV. The complete variable domain, with remaining parts taken from reference TRBV11-2 and TRBJ2-7, reads EAGVAQSPRYKIIEKRQSVAFWCNPISGHATLYWYQQILGQGPKLLIQFQNNGVVDDSQLPKDRFSAERLKGVDSTLKIQPAKLEDSAVYLCASSLESGYEQYFGPGTRLTVT.

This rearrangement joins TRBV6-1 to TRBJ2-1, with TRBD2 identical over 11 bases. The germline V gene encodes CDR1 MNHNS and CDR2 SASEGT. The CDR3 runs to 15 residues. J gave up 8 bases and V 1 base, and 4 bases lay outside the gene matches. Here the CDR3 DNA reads TGTGCCAGCAGTGAAGGTAGCGGGAGGGCGCATGAGCAGTTCTTC. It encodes CASSEGSGRAHEQFF.

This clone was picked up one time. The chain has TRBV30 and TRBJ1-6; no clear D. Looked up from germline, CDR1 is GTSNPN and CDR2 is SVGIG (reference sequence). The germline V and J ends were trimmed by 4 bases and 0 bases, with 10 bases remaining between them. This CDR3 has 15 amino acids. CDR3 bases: TGTGCCTGGACAGGCGAGAACTCCTATAATTCACCCCTCCACTTT. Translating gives CAWTGENSYNSPLHF.

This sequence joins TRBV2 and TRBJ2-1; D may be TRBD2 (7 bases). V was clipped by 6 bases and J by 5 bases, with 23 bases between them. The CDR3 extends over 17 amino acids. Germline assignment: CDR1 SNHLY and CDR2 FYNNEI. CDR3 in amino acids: CASSAQNRGGEDNEQFF. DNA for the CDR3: TGTGCCAGCAGCGCCCAGAATAGAGGGGGGGAGGACAATGAGCAGTTCTTC.

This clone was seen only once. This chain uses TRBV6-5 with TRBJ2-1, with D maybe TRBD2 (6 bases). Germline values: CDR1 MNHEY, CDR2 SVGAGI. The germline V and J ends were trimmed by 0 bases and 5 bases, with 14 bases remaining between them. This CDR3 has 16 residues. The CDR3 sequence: CASSYSPRRGDNEQFF. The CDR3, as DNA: TGTGCCAGCAGTTACTCCCCCCGGCGGGGTGACAATGAGCAGTTCTTC.

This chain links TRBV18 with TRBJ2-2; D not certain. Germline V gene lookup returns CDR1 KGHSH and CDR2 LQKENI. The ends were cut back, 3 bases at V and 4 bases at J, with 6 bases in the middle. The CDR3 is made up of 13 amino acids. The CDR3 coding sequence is TGTGCCAGCTCACCGTCTTTCACCGGGGAGCTGTTTTTT. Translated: CASSPSFTGELFF.

In DNA, the CDR3 is TGTGCCAGCTGCCTTTGGGGTGAGGATGGCTACACCTTC. This translates into CASCLWGEDGYTF. The J gene is TRBJ1-2, the V gene TRBV28; the D is unclear. The germline gives CDR1 MDHEN, CDR2 SYDVKM. The CDR3 has 13 residues. Trimming took 8 bases from V and 6 from J, leaving 16 bases between them.